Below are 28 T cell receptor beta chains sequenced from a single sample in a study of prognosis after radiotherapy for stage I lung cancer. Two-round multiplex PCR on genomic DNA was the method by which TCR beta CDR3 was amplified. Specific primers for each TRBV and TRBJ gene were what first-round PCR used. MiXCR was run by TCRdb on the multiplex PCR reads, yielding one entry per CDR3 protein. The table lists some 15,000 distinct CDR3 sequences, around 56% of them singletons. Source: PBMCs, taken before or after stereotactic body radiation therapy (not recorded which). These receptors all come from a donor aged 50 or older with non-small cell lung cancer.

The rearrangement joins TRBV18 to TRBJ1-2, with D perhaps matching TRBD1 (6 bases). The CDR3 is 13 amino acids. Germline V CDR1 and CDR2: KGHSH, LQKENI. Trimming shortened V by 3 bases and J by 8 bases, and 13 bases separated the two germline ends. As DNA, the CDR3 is TGTGCCAGCTCACCCCGGGGGGGCGAGGGCTACACCTTC. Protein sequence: CASSPRGGEGYTF.

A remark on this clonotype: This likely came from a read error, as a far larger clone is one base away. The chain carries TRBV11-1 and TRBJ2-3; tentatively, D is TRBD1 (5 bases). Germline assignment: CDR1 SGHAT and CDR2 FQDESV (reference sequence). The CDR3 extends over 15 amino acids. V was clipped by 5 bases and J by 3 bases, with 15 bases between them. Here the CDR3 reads CASSPRHGATDTQYF. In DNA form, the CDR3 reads TGTGCCAGCAGCCCCCGACATGGGGCAACAGATACGCAGTATTTT.

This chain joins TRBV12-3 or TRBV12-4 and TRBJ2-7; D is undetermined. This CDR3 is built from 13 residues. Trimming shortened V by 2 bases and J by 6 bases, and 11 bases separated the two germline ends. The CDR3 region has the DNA TGTGCCAGCAGTTTATTAAACTCGGTCGAGCAGTACTTC. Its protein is CASSLLNSVEQYF.

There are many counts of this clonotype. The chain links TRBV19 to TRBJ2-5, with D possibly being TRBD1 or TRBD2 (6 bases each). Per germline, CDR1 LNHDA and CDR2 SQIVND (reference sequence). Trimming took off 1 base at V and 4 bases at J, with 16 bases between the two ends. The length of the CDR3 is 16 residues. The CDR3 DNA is TGTGCCAGTAGTATAGGTGCGGGACATGTAGGAGAGACCCAGTACTTC. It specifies CASSIGAGHVGETQYF. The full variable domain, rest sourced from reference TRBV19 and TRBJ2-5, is DGGITQSPKYLFRKEGQNVTLSCEQNLNHDAMYWYRQDPGQGLRLIYYSQIVNDFQKGDIAEGYSVSREKKESFPLTVTSAQKNPTAFYLCASSIGAGHVGETQYFGPGTRLLVL.

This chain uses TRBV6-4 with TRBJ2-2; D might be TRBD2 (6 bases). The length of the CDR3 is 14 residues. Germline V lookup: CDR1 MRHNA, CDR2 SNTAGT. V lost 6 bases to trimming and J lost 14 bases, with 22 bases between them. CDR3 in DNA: TGTGCCAGCAGCGGGAGTCCCGGTACCGGTGATCTGTTTTTT. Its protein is CASSGSPGTGDLFF.

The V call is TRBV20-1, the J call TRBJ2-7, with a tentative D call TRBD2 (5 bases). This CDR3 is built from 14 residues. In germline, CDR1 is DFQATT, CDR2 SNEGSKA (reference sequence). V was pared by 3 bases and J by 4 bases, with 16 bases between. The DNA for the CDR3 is TGCAGTGCTAGCGAACGACTATTAATTTACGAGCAGTACTTC. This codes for CSASERLLIYEQYF.

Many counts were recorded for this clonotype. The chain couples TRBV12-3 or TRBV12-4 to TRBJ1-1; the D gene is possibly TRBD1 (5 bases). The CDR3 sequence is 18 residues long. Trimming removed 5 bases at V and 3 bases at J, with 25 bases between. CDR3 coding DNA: TGTGCCAGCAGTAAACCCCCGGCCCTAGGGAGGGGTGACACTGAAGCTTTCTTT. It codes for CASSKPPALGRGDTEAFF.

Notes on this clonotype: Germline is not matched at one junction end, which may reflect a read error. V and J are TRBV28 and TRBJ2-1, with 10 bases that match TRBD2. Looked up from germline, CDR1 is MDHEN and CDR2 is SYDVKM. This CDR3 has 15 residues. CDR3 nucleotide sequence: TGTGCCAGCATCACTTCTAGCGGGAGAAGCAATGAGCATTTCTTC. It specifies CASITSSGRSNEHFF.

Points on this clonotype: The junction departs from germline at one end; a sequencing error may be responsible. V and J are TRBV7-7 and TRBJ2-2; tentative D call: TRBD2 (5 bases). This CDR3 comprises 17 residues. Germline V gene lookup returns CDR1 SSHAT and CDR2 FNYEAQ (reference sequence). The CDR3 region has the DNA TGTGCTAGCAGCTTAGCGCCGTGGCACCCGAACACCGGGGAGCTGTTTTTT. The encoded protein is CASSLAPWHPNTGELFF.

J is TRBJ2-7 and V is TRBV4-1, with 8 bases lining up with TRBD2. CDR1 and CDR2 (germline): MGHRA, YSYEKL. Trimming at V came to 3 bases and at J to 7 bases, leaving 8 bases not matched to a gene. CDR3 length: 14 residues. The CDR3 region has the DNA TGCGCCAGCAGCCATCCCGGGACTAGGGGGGAGCAGTACTTC. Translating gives CASSHPGTRGEQYF.

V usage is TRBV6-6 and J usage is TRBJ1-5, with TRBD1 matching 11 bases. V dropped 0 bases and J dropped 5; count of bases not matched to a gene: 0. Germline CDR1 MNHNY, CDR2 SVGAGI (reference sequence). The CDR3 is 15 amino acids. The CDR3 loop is CASSYSGQGDQPQHF. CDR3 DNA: TGTGCCAGCAGTTACTCGGGACAGGGGGATCAGCCCCAGCATTTT.

The CDR3: CSARETADPTDTQYF. DNA of the CDR3: TGCAGTGCTAGAGAGACTGCGGACCCCACAGATACGCAGTATTTT. This chain connects TRBV20-1 to TRBJ2-3; D unresolved. The CDR3 sequence is 15 residues long. CDR1 and CDR2 (germline): DFQATT, SNEGSKA (reference sequence). V dropped 0 bases and J dropped 2 bases, with 12 bases sitting between them.

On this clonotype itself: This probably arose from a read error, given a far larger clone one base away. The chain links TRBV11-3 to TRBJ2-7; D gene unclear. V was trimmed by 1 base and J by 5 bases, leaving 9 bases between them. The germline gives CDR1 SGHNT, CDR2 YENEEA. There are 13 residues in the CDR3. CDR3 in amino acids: CASSLGAGDEQYF. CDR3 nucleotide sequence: TGTGCCAGCAGCTTAGGGGCTGGGGACGAGCAGTACTTC.

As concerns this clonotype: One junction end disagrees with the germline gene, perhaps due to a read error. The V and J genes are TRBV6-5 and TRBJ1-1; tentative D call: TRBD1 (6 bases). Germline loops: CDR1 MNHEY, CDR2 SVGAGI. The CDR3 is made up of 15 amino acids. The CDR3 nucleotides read TGTGCCATCAGTTACTCGGGGGGACATTCTAATGAAGCTTTCTTT. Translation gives CAISYSGGHSNEAFF.

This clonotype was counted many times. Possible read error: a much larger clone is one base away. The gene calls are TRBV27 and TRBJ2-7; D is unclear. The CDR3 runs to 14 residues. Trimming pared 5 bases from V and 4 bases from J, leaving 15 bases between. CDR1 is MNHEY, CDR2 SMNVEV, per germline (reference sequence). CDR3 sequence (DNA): TGTGCCAGCAGTCCAACGTCAAGCGTGTACGAGCAGTACTTC. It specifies CASSPTSSVYEQYF.

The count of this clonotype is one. For the CDR3, the DNA is TGTGCCAGCAGTGGTAGTCGAGGGGATACGCAGTATTTT. This sequence encodes CASSGSRGDTQYF. The gene calls are TRBV6-4 and TRBJ2-3, with D possibly matching TRBD2 (5 bases). Germline V gene data show CDR1 as MRHNA and CDR2 as SNTAGT. V dropped 4 bases and J dropped 6 bases, with 11 bases sitting between them. This CDR3 has 13 residues.

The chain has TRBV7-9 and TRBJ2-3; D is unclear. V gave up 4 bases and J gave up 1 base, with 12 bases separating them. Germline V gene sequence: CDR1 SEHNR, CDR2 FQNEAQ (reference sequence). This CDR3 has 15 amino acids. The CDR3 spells CASSSDLRGTDTQYF. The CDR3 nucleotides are TGTGCCAGCAGCTCCGATCTAAGGGGCACAGATACGCAGTATTTT.

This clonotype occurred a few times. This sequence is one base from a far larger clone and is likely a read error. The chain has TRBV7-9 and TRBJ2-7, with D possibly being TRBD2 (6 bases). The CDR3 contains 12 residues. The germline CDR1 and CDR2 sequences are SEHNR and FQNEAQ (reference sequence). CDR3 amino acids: CASSTYRDSRHF. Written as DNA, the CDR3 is TGTGCCAGCAGCACCTACCGGGACTCCAGGCACTTC.

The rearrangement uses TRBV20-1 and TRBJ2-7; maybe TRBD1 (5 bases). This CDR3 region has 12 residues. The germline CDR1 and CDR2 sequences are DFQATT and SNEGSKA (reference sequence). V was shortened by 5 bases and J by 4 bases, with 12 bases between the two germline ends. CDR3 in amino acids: CSAQDKTYEQYF. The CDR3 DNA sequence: TGCAGTGCTCAGGACAAGACATACGAGCAGTACTTC.

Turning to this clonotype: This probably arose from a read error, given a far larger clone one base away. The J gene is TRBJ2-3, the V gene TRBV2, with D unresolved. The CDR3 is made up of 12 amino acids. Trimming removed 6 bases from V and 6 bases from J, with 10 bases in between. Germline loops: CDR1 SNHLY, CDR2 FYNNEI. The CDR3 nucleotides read TGTGCCAGCAGCCCAACGTGGGATACGCAGTATTTT. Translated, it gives CASSPTWDTQYF.

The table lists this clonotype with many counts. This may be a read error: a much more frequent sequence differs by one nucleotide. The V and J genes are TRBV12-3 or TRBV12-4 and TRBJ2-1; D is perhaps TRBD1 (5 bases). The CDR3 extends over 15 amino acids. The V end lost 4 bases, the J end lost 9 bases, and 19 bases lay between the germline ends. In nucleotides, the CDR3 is TGTGCCAGCAGTTCAGGGTTAGGGCCTACTGGTGAGCAGTTCTTC. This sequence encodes CASSSGLGPTGEQFF.

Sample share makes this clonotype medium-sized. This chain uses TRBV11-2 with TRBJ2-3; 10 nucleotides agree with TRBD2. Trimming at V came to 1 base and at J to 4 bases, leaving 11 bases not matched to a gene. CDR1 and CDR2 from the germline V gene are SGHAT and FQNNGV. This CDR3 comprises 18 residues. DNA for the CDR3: TGTGCCAGCAGCTTAGGCGATCCAGCGGGAGGGCTTGCAGATACGCAGTATTTT. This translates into CASSLGDPAGGLADTQYF. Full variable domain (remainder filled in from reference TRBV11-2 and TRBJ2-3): EAGVAQSPRYKIIEKRQSVAFWCNPISGHATLYWYQQILGQGPKLLIQFQNNGVVDDSQLPKDRFSAERLKGVDSTLKIQPAKLEDSAVYLCASSLGDPAGGLADTQYFGPGTRLTVL.

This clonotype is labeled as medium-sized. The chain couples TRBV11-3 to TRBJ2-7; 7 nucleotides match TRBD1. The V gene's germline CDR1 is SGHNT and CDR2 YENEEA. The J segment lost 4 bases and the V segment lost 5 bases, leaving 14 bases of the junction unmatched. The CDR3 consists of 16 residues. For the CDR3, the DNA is TGTGCCAGCAGCAGTCGGTCCGGGACAGATATTTACGAGCAGTACTTC. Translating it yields CASSSRSGTDIYEQYF.

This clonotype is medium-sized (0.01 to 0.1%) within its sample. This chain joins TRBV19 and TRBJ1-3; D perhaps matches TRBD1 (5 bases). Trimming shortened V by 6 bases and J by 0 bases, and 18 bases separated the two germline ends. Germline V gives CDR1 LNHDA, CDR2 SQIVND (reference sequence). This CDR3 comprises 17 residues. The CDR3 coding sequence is TGTGCCAGTAGCATAAGCGGCAGGGTCTACTCTGGAAACACCATATATTTT. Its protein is CASSISGRVYSGNTIYF.

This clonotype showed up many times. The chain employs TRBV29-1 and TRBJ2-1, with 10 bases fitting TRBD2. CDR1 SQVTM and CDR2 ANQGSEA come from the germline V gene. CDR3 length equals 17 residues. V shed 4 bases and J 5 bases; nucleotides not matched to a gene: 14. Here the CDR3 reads CSVVTVRLAGMNNEQFF. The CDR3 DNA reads TGCAGCGTTGTCACGGTTCGACTAGCGGGTATGAACAATGAGCAGTTCTTC.

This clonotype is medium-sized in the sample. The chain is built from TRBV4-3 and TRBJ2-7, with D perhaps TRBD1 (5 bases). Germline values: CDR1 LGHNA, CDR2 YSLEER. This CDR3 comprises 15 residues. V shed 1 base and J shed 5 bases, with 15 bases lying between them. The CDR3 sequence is CASSQVVGATHEQYF. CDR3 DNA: TGCGCCAGCAGCCAAGTGGTAGGGGCGACCCACGAGCAGTACTTC.

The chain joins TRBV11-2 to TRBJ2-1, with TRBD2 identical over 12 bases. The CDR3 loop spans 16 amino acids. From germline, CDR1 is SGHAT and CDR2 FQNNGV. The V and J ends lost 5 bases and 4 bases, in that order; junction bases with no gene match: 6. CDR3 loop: CASSTRTSGAYNEQFF. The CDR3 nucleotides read TGTGCCAGCAGCACCCGGACTAGCGGGGCTTACAATGAGCAGTTCTTC.

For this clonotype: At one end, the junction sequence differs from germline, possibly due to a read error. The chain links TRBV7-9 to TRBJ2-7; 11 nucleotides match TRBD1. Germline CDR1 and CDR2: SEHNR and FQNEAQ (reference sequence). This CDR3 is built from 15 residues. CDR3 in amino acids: CASILGGQGVYERYF. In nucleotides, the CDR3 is TGTGCCAGCATCTTAGGGGGACAGGGGGTCTACGAGCGGTACTTC.